This TCR beta chain was documented in a study of tumor and adjacent non-tumor tissue in lung cancer (dated 2018 in TCRdb). Looking at the study overall: By cancer type, the cohort comprised 12 adenocarcinoma patients, 2 squamous cell carcinoma patients and 1 small cell lung cancer patient. Ages among the roughly 15 patients ranged from about 30 to 85 years, there were approximately ten men and 5 women, and disease was at TNM stage I to III. In total, sequencing yielded 125,075,908 productive TCRbeta reads, which works out to an average of approximately 4 million reads per sample. Bulk TCRbeta repertoires were compared between lung tumor tissue and matched distant non-tumor lung tissue obtained from 15 lung cancer patients. TCRbeta CDR3 sequencing was performed on about 30 paired specimens, with one tumor sample and one normal lung sample collected per patient. What the work shows at the level of the full study, not this receptor alone: Peripheral blood was not sequenced, so blood TCRbeta repertoires were not examined in the lung cancer patients of the study. Only about 15 patients were in the cohort, and the authors stated that larger samples and more detailed clinical data are needed. The top 100 clones accounted for a significantly larger cumulative portion of the repertoire in normal lung than in tumor tissue. TCR diversity was significantly higher in younger patients, and greater tumor TCR diversity was associated with shorter overall survival and shorter disease-free survival. The sequencing platform is not named in the methods, and unique molecular identifiers are not mentioned. Tumor tissue showed significantly higher TCR diversity (inverse Simpson) than normal lung tissue, at around 460 vs 160 (P = 0.0075, Mann-Whitney U test).

The CDR3 starts with the cysteine, ends with the phenylalanine, and has 14 residues. CDR3 DNA is the only sequence kept; it has 42 bases, read in frame from the first base. From the germline V gene, CDR1 is MGHRA and CDR2 is YSYEKL. Libraries were built with multiplex PCR. Data came from an Illumina HiSeq 2500. TCRbeta libraries were constructed through three rounds of nested PCR with primers (Table S4) according to protocols adapted from ARM-PCR. Before sequencing, PCR products in the 200-500 bp range were cut out of the gel and cleaned up using the QIAquick gel extraction kit. In the authors' own workflow: Reads were cleaned using Trimmomatic, were merged into complete CDR3 sequences using FLASH, and were assigned to V(D)J germline segments using MiTCR. Clonal diversity was calculated as the inverse Simpson's index using VDJtools. A read counted as productive if the sequence was in-frame and lacked a premature stop codon. TCRdb reran the public reads through fastp at Q25 and MiXCR, keeping productive beta chains. Every entry covers one CDR3 protein and lists the most common genes and DNA from its rows. V and J calls and clone size were set by TCRdb, not the authors. The sample has more than 95,000 distinct CDR3 sequences on record, about 66% of them singletons. Over 10% of the sample rests with the top ten.

Bulk unsorted tissue served as the source for RNA extraction, and RNA quality was assessed using a NanoDrop ND-1000 and an Agilent 2100. All donors had newly diagnosed lung cancer, had not received prior chemotherapy, and were admitted for thoracic surgery in China between August and November 2014. Patients who had received previous radiotherapy or chemotherapy, or who had another concurrent cancer, were excluded from the study. Surgical tissue pieces of roughly 1-2.2 cm3 were preserved in RNAlater solution and were kept at -80 degrees C until use. For this clonotype: Which antigen it targets is not known. One junction end does not reproduce the germline sequence, and a read error may be involved.

The receptor was derived from a young man with non-small cell lung cancer. Sequenced: lung tumor tissue. The receptor chain draws on TRBV4-1 and TRBJ2-7; the D gene is perhaps TRBD2, on 5 matching bases. The CDR3: CASSQGQGDYEHYF. At the DNA level, the sequence is TGCGCCAGCAGCCAAGGCCAAGGAGACTATGAGCACTACTTC.